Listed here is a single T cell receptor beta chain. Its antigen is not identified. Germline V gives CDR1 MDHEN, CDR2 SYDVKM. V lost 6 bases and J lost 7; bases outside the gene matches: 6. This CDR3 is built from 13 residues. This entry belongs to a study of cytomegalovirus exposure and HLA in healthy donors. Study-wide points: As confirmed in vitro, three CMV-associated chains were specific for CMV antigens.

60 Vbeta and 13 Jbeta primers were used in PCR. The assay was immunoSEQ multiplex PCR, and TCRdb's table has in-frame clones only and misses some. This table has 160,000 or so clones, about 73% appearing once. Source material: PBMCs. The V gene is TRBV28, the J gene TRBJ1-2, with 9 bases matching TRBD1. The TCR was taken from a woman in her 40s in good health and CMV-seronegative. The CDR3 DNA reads TGTGCCAGCAGACAGACAGGGGGAGCTGGCTACACCTTC. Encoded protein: CASRQTGGAGYTF.